The 2 T cell receptor beta chains below all came from one sample that was sequenced in a study of shared clonotypes between healthy human individuals. Naive-designated CD8 cells lacked CD45RO, were positively enriched for CCR7, and omitted terminally differentiated effector memory CD45RA+ cells. TCRdb keeps only in-frame clones here, not all; method: immunoSEQ multiplex PCR. This sample has about 2.2 million clones, with roughly 95% found just once. What was sequenced was naive CD8+ T cells from PBMCs. The source is a man aged 18 to 35 in good health. Some clones in this sample may be carry-over from other donors' samples.

The chain couples TRBV19 to TRBJ2-1; 7 nucleotides agree with TRBD2. Germline CDR1 reads LNHDA; CDR2 reads SQIVND (reference sequence). This CDR3 spans 16 amino acids. Trimming took 1 base from V and 4 from J; bases not matched to a gene: 7. DNA of the CDR3: TGTGCCAGTAGTATAGTTGGAAGCGGGACTTACAATGAGCAGTTCTTC. Protein product: CASSIVGSGTYNEQFF.

To note about this clone: The same CDR3 is also encoded by other DNA sequences in this sample. This sequence joins TRBV27 and TRBJ1-1; 7 bases map to TRBD1. The trim removed 5 bases at V and 4 bases at J, leaving 1 base unmatched. This CDR3 is built from 12 residues. Germline V CDR1 and CDR2: MNHEY, SMNVEV (reference sequence). CDR3 DNA: TGTGCCAGCAGTCCAGGGGGCACTGAAGCTTTCTTT. Its protein product is CASSPGGTEAFF.